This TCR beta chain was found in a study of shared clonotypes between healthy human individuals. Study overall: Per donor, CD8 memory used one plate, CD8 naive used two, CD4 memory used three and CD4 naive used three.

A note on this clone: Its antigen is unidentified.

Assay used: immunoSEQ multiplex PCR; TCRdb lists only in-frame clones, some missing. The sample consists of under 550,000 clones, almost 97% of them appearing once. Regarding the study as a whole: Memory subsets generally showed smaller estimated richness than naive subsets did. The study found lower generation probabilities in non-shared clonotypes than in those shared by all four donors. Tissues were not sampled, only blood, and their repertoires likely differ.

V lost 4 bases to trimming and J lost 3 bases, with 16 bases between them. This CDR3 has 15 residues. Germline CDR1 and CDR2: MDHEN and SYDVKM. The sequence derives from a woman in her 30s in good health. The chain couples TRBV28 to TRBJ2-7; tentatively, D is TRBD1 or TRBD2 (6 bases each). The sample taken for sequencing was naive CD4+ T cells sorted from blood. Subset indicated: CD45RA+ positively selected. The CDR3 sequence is CASSSQGKGGYEQYF. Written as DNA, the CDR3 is TGTGCCAGCAGTTCTCAGGGGAAGGGGGGCTACGAGCAGTACTTC.